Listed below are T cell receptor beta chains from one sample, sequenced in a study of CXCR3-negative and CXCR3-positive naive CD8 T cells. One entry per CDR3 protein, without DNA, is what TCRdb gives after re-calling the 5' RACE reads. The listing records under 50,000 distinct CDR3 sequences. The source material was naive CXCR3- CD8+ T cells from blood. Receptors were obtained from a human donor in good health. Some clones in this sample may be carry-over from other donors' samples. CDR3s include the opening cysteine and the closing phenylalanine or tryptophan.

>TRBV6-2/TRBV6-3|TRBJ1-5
CASSDPTGGLQPQHF
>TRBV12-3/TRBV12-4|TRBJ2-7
CASSWGGSREQYF
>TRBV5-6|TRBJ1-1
CASSAGGLNTEAFF
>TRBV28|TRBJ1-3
CASRPLGQGGNTIYF
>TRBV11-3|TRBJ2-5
CASSSSGRETQYF
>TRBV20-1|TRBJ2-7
CSARDYLVSSSYEQYF
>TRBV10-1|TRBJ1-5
CASRHKSYPGNQPQHF
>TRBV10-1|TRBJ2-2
CASSVRQGANTGELFF
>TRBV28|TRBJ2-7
CASSFRGQASYEQYF
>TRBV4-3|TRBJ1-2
CASSQVGQVFYGYTF
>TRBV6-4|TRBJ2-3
CASSKGADTDTQYF
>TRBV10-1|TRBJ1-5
CAKRTEVSQPQHF
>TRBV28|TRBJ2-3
CASSPQKLGQGWNTDTQYF
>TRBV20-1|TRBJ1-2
CSARAELGGLQYYGYTF
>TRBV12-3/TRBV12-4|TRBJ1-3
CASSPGGGAGGNTIYF
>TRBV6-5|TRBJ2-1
CASSYSSGRPVNEQFF
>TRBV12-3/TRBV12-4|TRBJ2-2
CASRAGGPSGELFF
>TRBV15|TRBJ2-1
CATSRGGTSIYEQFF
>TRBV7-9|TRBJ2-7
CASSFGSTFSYEQYF
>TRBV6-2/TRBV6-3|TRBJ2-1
CASSYSMTSGHNEQFF
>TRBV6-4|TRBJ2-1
CASSDSPSINEQFF
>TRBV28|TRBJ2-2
CASSPDYTNTGELFF
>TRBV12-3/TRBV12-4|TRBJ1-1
CASSAGLNTEAFF
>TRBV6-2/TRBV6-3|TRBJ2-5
CASSYREKTQYF
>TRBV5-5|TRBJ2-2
CASSLGPASNTGELFF
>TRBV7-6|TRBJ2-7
CASSPSGLAGYEQYF
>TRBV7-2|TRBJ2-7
CASSFGTSGEQYF
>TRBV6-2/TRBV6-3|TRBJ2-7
CASSSPDYPYEQYF
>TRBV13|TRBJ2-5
CASSSNGQGFVETQYF
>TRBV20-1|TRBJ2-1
CSARDWGGYYNEQFF
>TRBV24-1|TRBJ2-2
CATSDLPSGELFF
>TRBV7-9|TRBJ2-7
CASSLAEENYEQYF
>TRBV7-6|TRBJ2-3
CASSSTGGFTDTQYF